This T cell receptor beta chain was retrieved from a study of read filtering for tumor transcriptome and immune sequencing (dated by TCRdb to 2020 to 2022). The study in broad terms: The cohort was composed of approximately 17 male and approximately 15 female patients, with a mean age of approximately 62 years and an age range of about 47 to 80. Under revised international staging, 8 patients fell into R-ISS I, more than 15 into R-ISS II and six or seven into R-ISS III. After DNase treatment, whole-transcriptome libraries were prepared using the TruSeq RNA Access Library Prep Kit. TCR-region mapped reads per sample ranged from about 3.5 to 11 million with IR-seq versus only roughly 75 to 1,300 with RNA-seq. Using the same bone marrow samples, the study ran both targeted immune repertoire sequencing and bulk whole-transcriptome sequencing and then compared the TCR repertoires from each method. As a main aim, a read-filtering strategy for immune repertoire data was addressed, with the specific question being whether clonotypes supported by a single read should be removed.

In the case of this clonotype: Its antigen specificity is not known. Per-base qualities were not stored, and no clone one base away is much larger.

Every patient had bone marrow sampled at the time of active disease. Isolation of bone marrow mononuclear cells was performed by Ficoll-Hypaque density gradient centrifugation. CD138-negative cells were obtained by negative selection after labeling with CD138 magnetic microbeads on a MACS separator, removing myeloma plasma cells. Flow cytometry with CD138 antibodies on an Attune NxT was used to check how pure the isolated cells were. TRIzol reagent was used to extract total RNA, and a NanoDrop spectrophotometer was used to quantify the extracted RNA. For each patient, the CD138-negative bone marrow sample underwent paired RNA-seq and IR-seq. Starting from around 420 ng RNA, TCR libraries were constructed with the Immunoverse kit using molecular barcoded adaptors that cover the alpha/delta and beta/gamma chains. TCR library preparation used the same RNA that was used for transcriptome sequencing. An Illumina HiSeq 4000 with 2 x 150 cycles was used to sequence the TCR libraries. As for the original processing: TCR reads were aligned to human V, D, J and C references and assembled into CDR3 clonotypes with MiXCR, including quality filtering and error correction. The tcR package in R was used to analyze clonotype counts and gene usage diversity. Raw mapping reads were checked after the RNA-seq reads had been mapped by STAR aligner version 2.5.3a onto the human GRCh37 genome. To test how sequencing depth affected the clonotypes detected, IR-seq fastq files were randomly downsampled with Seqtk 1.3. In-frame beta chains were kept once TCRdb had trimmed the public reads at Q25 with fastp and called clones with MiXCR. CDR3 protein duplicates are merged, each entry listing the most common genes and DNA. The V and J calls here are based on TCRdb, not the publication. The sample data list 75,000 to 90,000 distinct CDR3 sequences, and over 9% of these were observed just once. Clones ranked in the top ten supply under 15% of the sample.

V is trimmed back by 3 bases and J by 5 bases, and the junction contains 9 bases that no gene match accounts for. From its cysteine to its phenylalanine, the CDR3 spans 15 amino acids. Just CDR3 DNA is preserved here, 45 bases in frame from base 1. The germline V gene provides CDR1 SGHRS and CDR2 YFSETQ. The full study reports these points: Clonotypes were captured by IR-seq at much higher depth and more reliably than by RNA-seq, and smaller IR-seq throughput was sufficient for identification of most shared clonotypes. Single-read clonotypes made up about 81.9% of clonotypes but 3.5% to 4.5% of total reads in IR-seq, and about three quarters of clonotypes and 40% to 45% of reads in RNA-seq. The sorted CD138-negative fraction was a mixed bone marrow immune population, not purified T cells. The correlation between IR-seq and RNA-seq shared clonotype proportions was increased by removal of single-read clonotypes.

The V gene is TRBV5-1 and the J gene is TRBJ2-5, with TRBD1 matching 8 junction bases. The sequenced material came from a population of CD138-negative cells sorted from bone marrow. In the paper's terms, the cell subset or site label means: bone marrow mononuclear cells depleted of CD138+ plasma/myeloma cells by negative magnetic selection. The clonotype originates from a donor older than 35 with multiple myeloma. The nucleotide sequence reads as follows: TGCGCCAGCAGCTCGGGACAGGCCTCTTTGGAGACCCAGTACTTC. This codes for CASSSGQASLETQYF.